A selection of T cell receptor beta chains follows, all from one sample in a study of blood T cell repertoires in COVID-19. The table came from immunoSEQ multiplex PCR; TCRdb's copy has only in-frame clones and leaves some out. The sample holds about 240,000 clones; around 88% are singletons and the top ten take just under 9%. The material sequenced was PBMCs or T cells enriched from blood (not recorded which). Receptors originate from a man aged 35 to 55 who had recovered from COVID-19. The CDR3 runs from the conserved cysteine through the conserved F or W. The D gene is left open where the match is weak. The size field is filled for only some rows; it gives once, few, many or a size class.

d_gene: TRBD2; j_gene: TRBJ2-3; abundance: NA; v_gene: TRBV9; CDR3nt: TGTGCCAGCAGCGCTCTAGCGGGACCGTCTAGCACAGATACGCAGTATTTT; CDR3aa: CASSALAGPSSTDTQYF
d_gene: TRBD1; j_gene: TRBJ1-3; abundance: NA; v_gene: TRBV7-7; CDR3nt: TGTGCTAGCAGCTTAGCCGGGACAGGCTCTGGAAACACCATATATTTT; CDR3aa: CASSLAGTGSGNTIYF
d_gene: NA; j_gene: TRBJ2-1; abundance: NA; v_gene: TRBV4-2; CDR3nt: TGTGCCAGCAGCCCCTCCGGGCCGGGGGTGAATGAGCAGTTCTTC; CDR3aa: CASSPSGPGVNEQFF
d_gene: NA; j_gene: TRBJ2-3; abundance: NA; v_gene: TRBV3-1/TRBV3-2; CDR3nt: TGTGCCAGCAGCCAAGGGGCTAGCAGCGCAGATACGCAGTATTTT; CDR3aa: CASSQGASSADTQYF
d_gene: NA; j_gene: TRBJ2-1; abundance: NA; v_gene: TRBV4-1; CDR3nt: TGCGCCAGCAGCCCATTGACTTTAAGACCAGAGCAGTTCTTC; CDR3aa: CASSPLTLRPEQFF
d_gene: NA; j_gene: TRBJ2-7; abundance: NA; v_gene: TRBV6-5; CDR3nt: TGTGCCAGCAGTCAGAGACAGCCCCCCTACGAGCAGTACTTC; CDR3aa: CASSQRQPPYEQYF
d_gene: NA; j_gene: TRBJ2-5; abundance: once; v_gene: TRBV12-3/TRBV12-4; CDR3nt: TGTGCCAGCAGTTTCGAAGGGGCAAAGACCCAGTACTTC; CDR3aa: CASSFEGAKTQYF
d_gene: NA; j_gene: TRBJ1-1; abundance: NA; v_gene: TRBV20-1; CDR3nt: TGCAGTCCCAGGGACACTGAAGCTTTCTTT; CDR3aa: CSPRDTEAFF
d_gene: NA; j_gene: TRBJ2-5; abundance: once; v_gene: TRBV21-1; CDR3nt: TGTGCCAGCAGCAAATCCCCGACCACGACTAGCGGGGGTAAGGAGACCCAGTACTTC; CDR3aa: CASSKSPTTTSGGKETQYF
d_gene: TRBD1; j_gene: TRBJ1-1; abundance: NA; v_gene: TRBV18; CDR3nt: TGTGCCAGCTCACCCGCTTATGGGACAGGGGCTAAAGCTTTCTTT; CDR3aa: CASSPAYGTGAKAFF
d_gene: NA; j_gene: TRBJ2-2; abundance: NA; v_gene: TRBV18; CDR3nt: TGTGCCAGCTCACCCACTAGCCCCGGGGAGCTGTTTTTT; CDR3aa: CASSPTSPGELFF
d_gene: NA; j_gene: TRBJ1-2; abundance: NA; v_gene: TRBV5-1; CDR3nt: TGCGCCAGCAGCACAGGGTTGGACTATGGCTACACCTTC; CDR3aa: CASSTGLDYGYTF
d_gene: TRBD2; j_gene: TRBJ2-1; abundance: NA; v_gene: TRBV6-2/TRBV6-3; CDR3nt: TGTGCCAGCAGTTACAAACTAGCGGTTAAGAGGGAGCAGTTCTTC; CDR3aa: CASSYKLAVKREQFF
d_gene: NA; j_gene: TRBJ2-7; abundance: NA; v_gene: TRBV14; CDR3nt: TGTGCCAGCAGCCCTAGGGGGGGTAGCTCCTACGAGCAGTACTTC; CDR3aa: CASSPRGGSSYEQYF
d_gene: TRBD2; j_gene: TRBJ2-1; abundance: NA; v_gene: TRBV19; CDR3nt: TGTGCCAGTAGTAATCTGGGAGGGCGGGATGAGCAGTTCTTC; CDR3aa: CASSNLGGRDEQFF
d_gene: TRBD1; j_gene: TRBJ2-5; abundance: NA; v_gene: TRBV28; CDR3nt: TGTGCCAGCAGTTTTGACAGGGGGCAAGCGGGAGTTCGGGAGACCCAGTACTTC; CDR3aa: CASSFDRGQAGVRETQYF
d_gene: NA; j_gene: TRBJ1-6; abundance: few; v_gene: TRBV9; CDR3nt: TGTGCCAGCAGCGCTATTGGGGACAACACGGGAGGCTCACCCCTCCACTTT; CDR3aa: CASSAIGDNTGGSPLHF
d_gene: NA; j_gene: TRBJ1-1; abundance: NA; v_gene: TRBV5-1; CDR3nt: TGCGCCAGCAGCTTTGCCCCCGGTTGGGGCGACACTGAAGCTTTCTTT; CDR3aa: CASSFAPGWGDTEAFF
d_gene: TRBD1; j_gene: TRBJ1-1; abundance: NA; v_gene: TRBV6-6; CDR3nt: TGTGCCAGCAGCACAGGGGGCACTGAAGCTTTCTTT; CDR3aa: CASSTGGTEAFF
d_gene: TRBD1; j_gene: TRBJ2-5; abundance: NA; v_gene: TRBV24-1; CDR3nt: TGTGCCACCCGGGACAGCGGTCTTCAAGAGACCCAGTACTTC; CDR3aa: CATRDSGLQETQYF
d_gene: NA; j_gene: TRBJ1-6; abundance: NA; v_gene: TRBV11-3; CDR3nt: TGTGCCAGCAGCTTAACGGGACATTCGGTTTCACCCCTCCACTTT; CDR3aa: CASSLTGHSVSPLHF
d_gene: TRBD2; j_gene: TRBJ2-5; abundance: NA; v_gene: TRBV10-3; CDR3nt: TGTGCCATCAGTGCCCCTAGCGGGGGCCAGGAGACCCAGTACTTC; CDR3aa: CAISAPSGGQETQYF